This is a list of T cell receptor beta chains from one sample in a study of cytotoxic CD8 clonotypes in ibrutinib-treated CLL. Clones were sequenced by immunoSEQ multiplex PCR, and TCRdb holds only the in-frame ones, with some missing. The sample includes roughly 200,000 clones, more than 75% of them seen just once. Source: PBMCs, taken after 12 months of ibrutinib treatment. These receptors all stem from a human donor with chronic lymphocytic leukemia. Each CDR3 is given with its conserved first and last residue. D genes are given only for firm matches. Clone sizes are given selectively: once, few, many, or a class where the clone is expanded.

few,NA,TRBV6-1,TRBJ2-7,CASSEMQGYSYEQYF,TGTGCCAGCAGTGAAATGCAGGGCTACTCCTACGAGCAGTACTTC
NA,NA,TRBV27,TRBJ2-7,CASSHDSAYEQYF,TGTGCCAGCAGCCACGACAGCGCCTACGAGCAGTACTTC
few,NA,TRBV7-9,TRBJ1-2,CASSLRDYYGYTF,TGTGCCAGCAGCTTGAGGGACTACTATGGCTACACCTTC
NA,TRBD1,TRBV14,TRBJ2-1,CASSQGTGSNEQFF,TGTGCCAGCAGCCAAGGGACAGGGTCCAATGAGCAGTTCTTC
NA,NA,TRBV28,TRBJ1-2,CASSTTENGYTF,TGTGCCAGCAGTACGACAGAGAATGGCTACACCTTC
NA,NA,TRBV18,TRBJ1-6,CASSPLLGRDSPLHF,TGTGCCAGCTCACCCCTTTTGGGGAGGGATTCACCCCTCCACTTT
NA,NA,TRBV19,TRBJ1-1,CASSIAGFKRNTEAFF,TGTGCCAGTAGTATAGCCGGTTTTAAGAGGAACACTGAAGCTTTCTTT
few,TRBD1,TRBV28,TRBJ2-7,CASSQGQGVYEQYF,TGTGCCAGCAGCCAGGGACAGGGGGTTTACGAGCAGTACTTC
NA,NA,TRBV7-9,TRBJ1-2,CASSLGRDRGYGYTF,TGTGCCAGCAGCTTAGGCCGGGATAGAGGGTATGGCTACACCTTC
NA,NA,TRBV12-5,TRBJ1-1,CASAQITEAFF,TGTGCTAGTGCCCAGATCACTGAAGCTTTCTTT
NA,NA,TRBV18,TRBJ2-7,CASSPTFDRFNEQYF,TGTGCCAGCTCACCCACCTTTGACAGGTTCAACGAGCAGTACTTC
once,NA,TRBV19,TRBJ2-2,CASSIGTTHSGELFF,TGTGCCAGTAGTATAGGGACTACTCACTCGGGGGAGCTGTTTTTT
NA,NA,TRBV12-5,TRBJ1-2,CASGLYPGSGYTF,TGTGCTAGTGGTTTGTATCCGGGGAGCGGCTACACCTTC
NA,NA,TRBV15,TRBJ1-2,CATSRGWGVYGYTF,TGTGCCACCAGCAGAGGTTGGGGGGTTTATGGCTACACCTTC
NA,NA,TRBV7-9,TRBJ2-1,CASSSYLLRDSPYNEQFF,TGTGCCAGCAGCTCATACCTTTTACGGGACTCCCCCTACAATGAGCAGTTCTTC
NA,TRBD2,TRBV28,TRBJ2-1,CASTPGASGSVEQFF,TGTGCCAGCACTCCGGGTGCTAGCGGGAGTGTTGAGCAGTTCTTC
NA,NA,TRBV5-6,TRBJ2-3,CASSSSGGADTQYF,TGTGCCAGCAGCTCCTCTGGGGGCGCAGATACGCAGTATTTT
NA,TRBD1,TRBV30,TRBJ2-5,CAWSVTGAGTETQYF,TGTGCCTGGAGTGTAACAGGGGCAGGGACGGAGACCCAGTACTTC
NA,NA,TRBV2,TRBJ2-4,CASSPRTGGGKNIQYF,TGTGCCAGCAGTCCCCGGACAGGAGGGGGCAAAAACATTCAGTACTTC
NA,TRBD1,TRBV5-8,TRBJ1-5,CASSFTGDQNQPQHF,TGTGCCAGCAGCTTCACAGGGGATCAGAATCAGCCCCAGCATTTT
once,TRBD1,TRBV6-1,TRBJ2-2,CASRGQGNTGELFF,TGTGCCAGCAGGGGACAGGGCAACACCGGGGAGCTGTTTTTT
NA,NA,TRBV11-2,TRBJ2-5,CASSKQVQETQYF,TGTGCCAGCAGCAAGCAGGTACAAGAGACCCAGTACTTC
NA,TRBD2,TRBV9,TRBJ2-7,CASSVGTSGRRIPYEQYF,TGTGCCAGCAGCGTGGGGACTAGCGGGAGAAGAATCCCCTACGAGCAGTACTTC
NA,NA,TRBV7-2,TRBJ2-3,CASSSNTDTQYF,TGTGCCAGCAGTTCTAACACAGATACGCAGTATTTT
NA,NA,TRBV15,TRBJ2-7,CATSRTPLQGTVYEQYF,TGTGCCACCAGCAGAACCCCCTTACAGGGTACGGTCTACGAGCAGTACTTC
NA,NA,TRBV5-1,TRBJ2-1,CASSFPGAVNEQFF,TGCGCCAGCAGCTTCCCAGGGGCGGTTAATGAGCAGTTCTTC
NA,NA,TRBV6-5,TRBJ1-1,CASSYSPLTEAFF,TGTGCCAGCAGTTACAGCCCCCTTACGGAAGCTTTCTTT
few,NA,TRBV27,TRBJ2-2,CASSRGTGELFF,TGTGCCAGCAGCAGAGGAACCGGGGAGCTGTTTTTT
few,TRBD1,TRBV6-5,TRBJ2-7,CASRRDRERTYEQYF,TGTGCCAGCAGACGGGACAGGGAACGTACCTACGAGCAGTACTTC
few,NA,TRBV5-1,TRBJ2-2,CASSLAVAGELFF,TGCGCCAGCAGCTTGGCGGTGGCCGGGGAGCTGTTTTTT
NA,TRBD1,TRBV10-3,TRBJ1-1,CAISGVTGGRYTEAFF,TGTGCCATCAGTGGGGTAACAGGGGGGAGATACACTGAAGCTTTCTTT
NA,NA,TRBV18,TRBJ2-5,CASSPRDQETQYF,TGTGCCAGCTCACCAAGGGACCAAGAGACCCAGTACTTC
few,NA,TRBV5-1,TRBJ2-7,CASSLTGDISFYEQYF,TGCGCCAGCAGCTTGACCGGGGACATTAGTTTCTACGAGCAGTACTTC
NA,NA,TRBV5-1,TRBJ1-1,CASSRILNTEAFF,TGCGCCAGCAGCCGCATATTAAACACTGAAGCTTTCTTT
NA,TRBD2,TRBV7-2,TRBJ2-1,CASSQRGGVRGNEQFF,TGTGCCAGCAGCCAACGGGGGGGCGTGAGAGGCAATGAGCAGTTCTTC
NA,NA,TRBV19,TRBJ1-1,CASSIGQTNTEAFF,TGTGCCAGTAGTATCGGACAGACAAACACTGAAGCTTTCTTT
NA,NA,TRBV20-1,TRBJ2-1,CSASSYNEQFF,TGCAGTGCTAGCTCCTACAATGAGCAGTTCTTC
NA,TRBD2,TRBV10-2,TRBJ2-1,CASSDGTSGYNEQFF,TGCGCCAGCAGTGACGGGACTAGCGGATACAATGAGCAGTTCTTC
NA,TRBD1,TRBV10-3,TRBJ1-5,CAISESEWGQPYQPQHF,TGTGCCATCAGTGAGTCTGAGTGGGGACAGCCCTATCAGCCCCAGCATTTT
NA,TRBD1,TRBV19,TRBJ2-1,CASRYRQGTNNEQFF,TGTGCCAGTAGGTATAGACAGGGGACCAACAATGAGCAGTTCTTC
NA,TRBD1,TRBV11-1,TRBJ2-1,CASSFGTEYNEQFF,TGTGCCAGCAGCTTTGGGACAGAGTACAATGAGCAGTTCTTC
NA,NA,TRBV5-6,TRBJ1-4,CASSYREGEKLFF,TGTGCCAGCAGCTACAGGGAAGGGGAAAAACTGTTTTTT
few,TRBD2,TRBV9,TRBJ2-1,CASSVPSGGSYNEQFF,TGTGCCAGCAGCGTTCCTAGCGGGGGCTCCTACAATGAGCAGTTCTTC
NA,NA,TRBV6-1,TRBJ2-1,CASSGDNEQFF,TGTGCCAGCTCGGGGGACAATGAGCAGTTCTTC
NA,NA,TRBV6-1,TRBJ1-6,CASSEVGFYSPLHF,TGTGCCAGCAGTGAAGTCGGGTTTTATTCACCCCTCCACTTT
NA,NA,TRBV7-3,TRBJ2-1,CASGGAKNEQFF,TGTGCCAGCGGGGGGGCAAAAAATGAGCAGTTCTTC
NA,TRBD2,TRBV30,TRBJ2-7,CAWSVTGGSSYEQYF,TGTGCCTGGAGTGTAACGGGCGGGAGCTCCTACGAGCAGTACTTC
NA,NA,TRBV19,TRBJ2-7,CASRPRGGFDEQYF,TGTGCCAGCCGCCCTAGGGGGGGCTTCGACGAGCAGTACTTC
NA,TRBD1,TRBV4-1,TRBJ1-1,CASRQQRTGLATEAFF,TGCGCCAGCAGACAACAAAGGACAGGGTTGGCCACTGAAGCTTTCTTT
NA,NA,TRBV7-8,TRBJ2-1,CASSPILAGEQFF,TGTGCCAGCAGCCCGATCCTGGCCGGTGAGCAGTTCTTC
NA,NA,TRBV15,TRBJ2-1,CATSRDPETYNEQFF,TGTGCCACCAGCAGAGATCCGGAAACCTACAATGAGCAGTTCTTC
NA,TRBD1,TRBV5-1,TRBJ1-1,CASSLRGSEAFF,TGCGCCAGCAGCCTCAGGGGGTCTGAAGCTTTCTTT
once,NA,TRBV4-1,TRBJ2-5,CASSQRNIVEETQYF,TGCGCCAGCAGCCAGAGGAATATAGTCGAAGAGACCCAGTACTTC
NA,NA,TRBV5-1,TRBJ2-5,CASSLADSLQETQYF,TGCGCCAGCAGCTTGGCCGATAGCCTCCAAGAGACCCAGTACTTC
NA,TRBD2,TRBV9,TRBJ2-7,CASSVGTSGRWNEQYF,TGTGCCAGCAGCGTTGGGACTAGCGGGAGATGGAACGAGCAGTACTTC
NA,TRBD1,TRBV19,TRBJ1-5,CASSPRPLGQGLHNQPQHF,TGTGCCAGTAGTCCCCGACCCCTAGGACAGGGGCTCCACAATCAGCCCCAGCATTTT
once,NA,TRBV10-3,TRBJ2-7,CAISDLYEQYF,TGTGCCATCAGTGATTTGTACGAGCAGTACTTC
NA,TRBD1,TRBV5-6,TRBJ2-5,CASSVGTDYQETQYF,TGTGCCAGCAGCGTAGGGACAGACTACCAAGAGACCCAGTACTTC
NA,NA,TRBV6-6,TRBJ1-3,CASSYRGRFSGNTIYF,TGTGCCAGCAGTTACCGAGGCCGTTTCTCTGGAAACACCATATATTTT